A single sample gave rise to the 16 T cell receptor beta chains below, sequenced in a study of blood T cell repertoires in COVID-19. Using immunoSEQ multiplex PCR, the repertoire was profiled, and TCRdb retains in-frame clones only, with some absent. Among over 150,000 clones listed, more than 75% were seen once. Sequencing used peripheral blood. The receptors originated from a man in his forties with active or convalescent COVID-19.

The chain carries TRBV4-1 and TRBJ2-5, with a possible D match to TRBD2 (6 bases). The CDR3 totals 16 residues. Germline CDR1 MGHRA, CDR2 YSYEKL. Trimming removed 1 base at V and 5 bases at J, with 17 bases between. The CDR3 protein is CASSQAGDTRSETQYF. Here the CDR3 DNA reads TGCGCCAGCAGCCAAGCGGGAGACACTCGATCGGAGACCCAGTACTTC.

CDR3 coding DNA: TGTGCCAGCTCGTCGACTAGCGGGGGGGCCAGCGAGCAGTACTTC. The encoded protein is CASSSTSGGASEQYF. The chain joins TRBV18 to TRBJ2-7; 14 bases fit TRBD2. Trimming cost V 6 bases and J 6 bases; bases outside gene matches: 7. This CDR3 is 15 amino acids long. Per germline, CDR1 KGHSH and CDR2 LQKENI.

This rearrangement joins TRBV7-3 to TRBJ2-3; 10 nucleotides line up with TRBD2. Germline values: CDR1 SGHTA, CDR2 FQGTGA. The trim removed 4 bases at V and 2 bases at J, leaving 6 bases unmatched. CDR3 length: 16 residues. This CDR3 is CASSSASGGSTDTQYF. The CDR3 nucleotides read TGTGCCAGCAGCTCCGCTAGCGGGGGTTCCACAGATACGCAGTATTTT.

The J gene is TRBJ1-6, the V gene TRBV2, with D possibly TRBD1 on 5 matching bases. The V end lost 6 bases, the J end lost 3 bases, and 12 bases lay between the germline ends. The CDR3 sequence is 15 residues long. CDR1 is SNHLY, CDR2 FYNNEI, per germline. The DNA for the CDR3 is TGTGCCAGCAGGAGGGGAGGTATCTATAATTCACCCCTCCACTTT. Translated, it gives CASRRGGIYNSPLHF.

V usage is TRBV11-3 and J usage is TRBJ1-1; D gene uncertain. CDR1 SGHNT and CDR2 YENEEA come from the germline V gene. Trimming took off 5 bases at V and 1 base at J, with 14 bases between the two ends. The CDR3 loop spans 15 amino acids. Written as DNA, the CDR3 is TGTGCCAGCAGCCTCCAAGTCCGGGGGAACACTGAAGCTTTCTTT. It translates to CASSLQVRGNTEAFF.

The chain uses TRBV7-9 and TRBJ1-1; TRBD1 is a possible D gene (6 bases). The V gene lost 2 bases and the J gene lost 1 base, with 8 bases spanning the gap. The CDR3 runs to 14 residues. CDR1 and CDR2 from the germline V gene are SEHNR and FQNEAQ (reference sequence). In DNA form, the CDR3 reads TGTGCCAGCAGCTTACCGACAGGGAACACTGAAGCTTTCTTT. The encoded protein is CASSLPTGNTEAFF.

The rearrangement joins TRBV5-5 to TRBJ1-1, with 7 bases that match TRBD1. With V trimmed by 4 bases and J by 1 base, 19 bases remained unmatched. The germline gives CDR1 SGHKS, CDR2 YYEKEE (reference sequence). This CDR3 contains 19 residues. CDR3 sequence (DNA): TGTGCCAGCAGCCTCCCCGGGCGGTTTATCGGGACAGAGAACACTGAAGCTTTCTTT. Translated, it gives CASSLPGRFIGTENTEAFF.

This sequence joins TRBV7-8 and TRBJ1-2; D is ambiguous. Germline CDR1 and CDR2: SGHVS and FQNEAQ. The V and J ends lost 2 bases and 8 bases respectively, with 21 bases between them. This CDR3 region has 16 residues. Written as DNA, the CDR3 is TGTGCCAGCAGCTTAAGCGTCGGGTCAGCCTACCTAGGCTACACCTTC. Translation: CASSLSVGSAYLGYTF.

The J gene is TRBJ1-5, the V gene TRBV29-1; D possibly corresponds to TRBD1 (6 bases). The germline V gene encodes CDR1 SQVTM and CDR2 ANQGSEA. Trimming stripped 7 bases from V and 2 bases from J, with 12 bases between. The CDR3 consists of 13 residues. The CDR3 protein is CSARTDGNQPQHF. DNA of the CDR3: TGCAGCGCCAGGACAGATGGCAATCAGCCCCAGCATTTT.

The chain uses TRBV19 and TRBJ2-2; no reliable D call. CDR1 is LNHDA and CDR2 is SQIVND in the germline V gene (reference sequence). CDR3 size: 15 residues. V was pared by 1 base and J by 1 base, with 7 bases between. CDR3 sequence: CASSIVAVNTGELFF. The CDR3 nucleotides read TGTGCCAGTAGTATAGTTGCAGTGAACACCGGGGAGCTGTTTTTT. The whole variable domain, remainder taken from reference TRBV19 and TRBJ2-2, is DGGITQSPKYLFRKEGQNVTLSCEQNLNHDAMYWYRQDPGQGLRLIYYSQIVNDFQKGDIAEGYSVSREKKESFPLTVTSAQKNPTAFYLCASSIVAVNTGELFFGEGSRLTVL.

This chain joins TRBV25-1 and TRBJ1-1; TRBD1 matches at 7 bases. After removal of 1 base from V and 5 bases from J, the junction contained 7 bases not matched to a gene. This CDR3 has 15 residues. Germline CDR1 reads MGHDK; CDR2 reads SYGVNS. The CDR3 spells CASSESSRGATEAFF. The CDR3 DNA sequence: TGTGCCAGCAGTGAATCGAGCAGGGGGGCTACTGAAGCTTTCTTT.

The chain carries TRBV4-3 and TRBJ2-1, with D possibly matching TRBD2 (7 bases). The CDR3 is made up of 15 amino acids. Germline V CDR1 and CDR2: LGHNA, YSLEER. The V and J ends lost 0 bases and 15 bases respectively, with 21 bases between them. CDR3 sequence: CASSQDRMASGGRFF. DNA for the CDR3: TGCGCCAGCAGCCAAGATCGAATGGCCTCCGGGGGGCGGTTCTTC.

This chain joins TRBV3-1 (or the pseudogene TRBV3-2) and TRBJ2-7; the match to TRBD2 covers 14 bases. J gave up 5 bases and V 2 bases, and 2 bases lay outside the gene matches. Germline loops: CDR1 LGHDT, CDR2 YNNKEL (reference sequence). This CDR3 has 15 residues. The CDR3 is CASSQRLAGGHEQYF. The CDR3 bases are TGTGCCAGCAGCCAAAGACTAGCGGGGGGGCACGAGCAGTACTTC.

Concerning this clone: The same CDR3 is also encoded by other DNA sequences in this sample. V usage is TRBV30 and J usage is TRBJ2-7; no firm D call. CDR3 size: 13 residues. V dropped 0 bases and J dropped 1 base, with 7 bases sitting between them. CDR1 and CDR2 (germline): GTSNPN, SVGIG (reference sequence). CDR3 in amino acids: CAWSVHGSYEQYF. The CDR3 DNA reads TGTGCCTGGAGTGTACACGGGTCCTACGAGCAGTACTTC.

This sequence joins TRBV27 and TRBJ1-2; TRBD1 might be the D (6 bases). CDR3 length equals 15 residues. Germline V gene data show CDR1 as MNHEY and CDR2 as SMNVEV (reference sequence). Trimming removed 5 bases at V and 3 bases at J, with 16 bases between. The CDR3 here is CASSPLGQRDYGYTF. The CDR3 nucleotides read TGTGCCAGCAGTCCACTCGGACAGAGGGACTATGGCTACACCTTC.

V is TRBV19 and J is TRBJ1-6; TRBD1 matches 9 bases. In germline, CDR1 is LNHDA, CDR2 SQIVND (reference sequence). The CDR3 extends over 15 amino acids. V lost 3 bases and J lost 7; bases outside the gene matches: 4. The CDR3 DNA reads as TGTGCCAGTAGTATGGGGGACAGGGTCAATTCACCCCTCCACTTT. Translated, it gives CASSMGDRVNSPLHF.